This record concerns one TCR beta chain sequence. Its antigen is not known. This entry belongs to a study of cytomegalovirus exposure and HLA in healthy donors. For the study at large: The study's early data release held 75 million to 95 million unique TCRs from HLA-typed donors.

Broader study findings: Donors were assumed by presence/absence analyses to have roughly uniform sequencing depth. Productive status was seen about 90% or about 30% of the time for most TCR beta V segments in an earlier analysis.

The donors comprised healthy bone marrow donors. V was cut by 3 bases and J by 0 bases, with 10 bases left in between. The length of the CDR3 is 15 residues. Germline CDR1 and CDR2: SGHDT and YYEEEE. Both 60 Vbeta primers and 13 Jbeta primers went into the PCR. Produced via immunoSEQ multiplex PCR; TCRdb's table is partial and in-frame only. In the table there are roughly 120,000 clones, 15% of which are singletons. This rearrangement joins TRBV5-6 to TRBJ2-1; D is uncertain. Input material: PBMCs. This sequence originates from a woman aged 18-29 years in good health and CMV-seronegative. CDR3 sequence (DNA): TGTGCCAGCAGCTCCGCAGGCCGCTCCTACAATGAGCAGTTCTTC. Its protein product is CASSSAGRSYNEQFF.